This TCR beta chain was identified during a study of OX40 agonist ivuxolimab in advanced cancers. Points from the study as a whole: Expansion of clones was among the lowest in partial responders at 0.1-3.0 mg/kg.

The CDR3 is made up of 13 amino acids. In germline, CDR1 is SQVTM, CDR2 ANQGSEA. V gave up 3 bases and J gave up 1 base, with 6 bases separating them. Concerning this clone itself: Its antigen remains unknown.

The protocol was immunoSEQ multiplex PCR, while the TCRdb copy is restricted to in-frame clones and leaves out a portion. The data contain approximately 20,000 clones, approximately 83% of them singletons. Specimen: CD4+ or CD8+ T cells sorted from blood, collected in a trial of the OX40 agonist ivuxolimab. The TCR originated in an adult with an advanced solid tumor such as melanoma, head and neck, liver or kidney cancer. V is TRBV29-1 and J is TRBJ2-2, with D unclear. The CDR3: CSVDPQNTGELFF. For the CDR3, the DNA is TGCAGCGTTGATCCCCAGAACACCGGGGAGCTGTTTTTT.